The rows below give T cell receptor beta chains drawn from one sample of a study of blood T cell repertoires in COVID-19. The repertoire was sequenced with immunoSEQ multiplex PCR; TCRdb's copy has only in-frame clones and lacks some. The table lists under 300,000 clones, roughly 90% of them singletons. Sequenced input: PBMCs or T cells enriched from blood (not recorded which). The receptors stem from a woman aged 25 to 39 who had recovered from COVID-19. Both conserved end residues are part of each CDR3. The D gene is left open where the match is weak. Clone size is not always given. Where it is, it says once, few, many or a class for expanded clones.

D gene: TRBD1; clone size: -; V gene: TRBV28; J gene: TRBJ1-2; CDR3 protein: CATHTYMINRDRGFGYTF; CDR3 DNA: TGTGCCACCCACACGTACATGATAAACCGGGACAGGGGTTTTGGCTACACCTTC
D gene: -; clone size: -; V gene: TRBV7-2; J gene: TRBJ1-3; CDR3 protein: CASSWASRNTIYF; CDR3 DNA: TGTGCCAGCAGCTGGGCCTCTAGAAACACCATATATTTT
D gene: -; clone size: -; V gene: TRBV24-1; J gene: TRBJ1-1; CDR3 protein: CATKGLNTEAFF; CDR3 DNA: TGTGCCACCAAGGGGTTGAACACTGAAGCTTTCTTT
D gene: TRBD1; clone size: -; V gene: TRBV19; J gene: TRBJ1-4; CDR3 protein: CASSITGGELFF; CDR3 DNA: TGTGCCAGTAGTATTACAGGGGGGGAACTGTTTTTT
D gene: -; clone size: -; V gene: TRBV18; J gene: TRBJ2-6; CDR3 protein: CASSPSLSGANVLTF; CDR3 DNA: TGTGCCAGCTCACCCTCCCTCTCTGGGGCCAACGTCCTGACTTTC
D gene: -; clone size: -; V gene: TRBV20-1; J gene: TRBJ2-1; CDR3 protein: CSASKSAANYNEQFF; CDR3 DNA: TGCAGTGCTAGTAAGTCCGCGGCAAACTACAATGAGCAGTTCTTC
D gene: -; clone size: -; V gene: TRBV6-5; J gene: TRBJ2-5; CDR3 protein: CASSYSAPRGETQYF; CDR3 DNA: TGTGCCAGCAGTTACTCGGCACCCCGAGGGGAGACCCAGTACTTC
D gene: TRBD1; clone size: -; V gene: TRBV28; J gene: TRBJ1-5; CDR3 protein: CASSPTGGRSQHF; CDR3 DNA: TGTGCCAGCAGTCCGACAGGGGGTAGGTCCCAGCATTTT
D gene: -; clone size: -; V gene: TRBV28; J gene: TRBJ2-7; CDR3 protein: CASSLSDRRAYEQYF; CDR3 DNA: TGTGCCAGCAGTCTCAGCGACAGGCGAGCCTACGAGCAGTACTTC
D gene: -; clone size: -; V gene: TRBV10-3; J gene: TRBJ1-2; CDR3 protein: CAIIPSRVGGYTF; CDR3 DNA: TGTGCCATCATCCCCTCCAGGGTCGGGGGCTACACCTTC
D gene: TRBD1; clone size: -; V gene: TRBV27; J gene: TRBJ2-7; CDR3 protein: CASSLSAGGHLSYEQYF; CDR3 DNA: TGTGCCAGCAGTTTATCGGCAGGGGGCCATCTCTCCTACGAGCAGTACTTC
D gene: -; clone size: -; V gene: TRBV5-6; J gene: TRBJ1-2; CDR3 protein: CASSLGPAGPYGYTF; CDR3 DNA: TGTGCCAGCAGCTTGGGGCCGGCAGGGCCCTATGGCTACACCTTC
D gene: TRBD2; clone size: -; V gene: TRBV19; J gene: TRBJ2-7; CDR3 protein: CASSPRLAYEQYF; CDR3 DNA: TGTGCCAGTAGTCCCAGACTAGCTTACGAGCAGTACTTC
D gene: TRBD1; clone size: -; V gene: TRBV5-1; J gene: TRBJ1-1; CDR3 protein: CASSFRGTGSTEAFF; CDR3 DNA: TGCGCCAGCAGCTTTCGGGGGACAGGGTCCACTGAAGCTTTCTTT
D gene: TRBD1; clone size: -; V gene: TRBV27; J gene: TRBJ1-2; CDR3 protein: CASSRQGTSYGYTF; CDR3 DNA: TGTGCCAGCAGTAGACAGGGCACAAGCTATGGCTACACCTTC
D gene: -; clone size: -; V gene: TRBV27; J gene: TRBJ1-1; CDR3 protein: CASSHTGPPVNTEAFF; CDR3 DNA: TGTGCCAGCAGCCATACAGGGCCGCCGGTGAACACTGAAGCTTTCTTT
D gene: -; clone size: -; V gene: TRBV7-2; J gene: TRBJ2-1; CDR3 protein: CASSPGPSYNEQFF; CDR3 DNA: TGTGCCAGCAGCCCAGGGCCGTCCTACAATGAGCAGTTCTTC
D gene: -; clone size: -; V gene: TRBV20-1; J gene: TRBJ2-1; CDR3 protein: CSAKLQGEQFF; CDR3 DNA: TGCAGTGCTAAGCTACAGGGTGAGCAGTTCTTC
D gene: -; clone size: -; V gene: TRBV6-5; J gene: TRBJ2-7; CDR3 protein: CASSYSGASSYEQYF; CDR3 DNA: TGTGCCAGCAGTTACTCTGGGGCGAGCTCCTACGAGCAGTACTTC
D gene: -; clone size: once; V gene: TRBV19; J gene: TRBJ2-1; CDR3 protein: CASSSPRERAASYNEQFF; CDR3 DNA: TGTGCCAGTAGCTCCCCCAGGGAGCGGGCCGCCTCCTACAATGAGCAGTTCTTC
D gene: TRBD1; clone size: -; V gene: TRBV9; J gene: TRBJ2-7; CDR3 protein: CASSPGVQGVYEQYF; CDR3 DNA: TGTGCCAGCAGCCCCGGCGTCCAGGGGGTCTACGAGCAGTACTTC
D gene: -; clone size: -; V gene: TRBV18; J gene: TRBJ1-6; CDR3 protein: CASSPGTANSPLHF; CDR3 DNA: TGTGCCAGCTCACCGGGGACTGCAAATTCACCCCTCCACTTT
D gene: TRBD1; clone size: once; V gene: TRBV5-1; J gene: TRBJ2-7; CDR3 protein: CASSQGPSPYEQYF; CDR3 DNA: TGCGCCAGCTCACAGGGGCCATCCCCCTACGAGCAGTACTTC